The clone carrying this TCR beta chain appeared a few times. Its antigen is as yet unknown. This record comes from a study of T cell repertoires in cytomegalovirus infection. Study-level background: Public TCR beta signatures indicated both CMV infection and matching HLA type.

General study findings and limits: The ex vivo response showed dominance by HLA-C-restricted CMV-specific TCR beta clonotypes.

Using its own MiXCR run on the reads, TCRdb lists one record per CDR3 protein. Of approximately 6,100 distinct CDR3 sequences in the sample, 50% to 55% were seen once. CDR3 length: 16 amino acids. V was clipped by 0 bases and J by 0 bases; unmatched bases: 2. CDR1 SGHVS and CDR2 FNYEAQ come from the germline V gene. Material: PBMCs, sequenced either directly or after in vitro stimulation (not recorded which). The chain combines TRBV7-6 with TRBJ2-3; 8 nucleotides line up with TRBD2. This TCR came from a human donor in good health (CMV status not recorded). Some clones in this sample may be carry-over from other donors' samples. The CDR3, as DNA: TGTGCCAGCAGCTTAGCTGCGGGGGGAAGCACAGATACGCAGTATTTT. Its translation is CASSLAAGGSTDTQYF. Full variable domain (remainder filled in from reference TRBV7-6 and TRBJ2-3): GAGVSQSPRYKVTKRGQDVALRCDPISGHVSLYWYRQALGQGPEFLTYFNYEAQQDKSGLPNDRFSAERPEGSISTLTIQRTEQRDSAMYRCASSLAAGGSTDTQYFGPGTRLTVL.